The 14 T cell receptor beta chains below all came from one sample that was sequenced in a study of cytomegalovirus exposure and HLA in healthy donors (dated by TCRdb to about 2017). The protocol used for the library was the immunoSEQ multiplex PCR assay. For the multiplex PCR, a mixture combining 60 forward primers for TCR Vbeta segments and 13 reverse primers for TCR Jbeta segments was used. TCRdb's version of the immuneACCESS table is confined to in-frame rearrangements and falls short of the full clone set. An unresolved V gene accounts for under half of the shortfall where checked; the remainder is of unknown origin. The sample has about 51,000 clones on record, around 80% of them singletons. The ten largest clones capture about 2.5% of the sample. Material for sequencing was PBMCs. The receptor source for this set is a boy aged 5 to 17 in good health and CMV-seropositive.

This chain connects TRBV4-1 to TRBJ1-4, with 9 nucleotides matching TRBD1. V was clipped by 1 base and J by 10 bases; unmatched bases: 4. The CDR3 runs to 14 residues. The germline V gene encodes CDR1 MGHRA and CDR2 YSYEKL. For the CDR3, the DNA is TGCGCCAGCAGCCAAGGACAGGGGGGGGGAAAACTGTTTTTT. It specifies CASSQGQGGGKLFF.

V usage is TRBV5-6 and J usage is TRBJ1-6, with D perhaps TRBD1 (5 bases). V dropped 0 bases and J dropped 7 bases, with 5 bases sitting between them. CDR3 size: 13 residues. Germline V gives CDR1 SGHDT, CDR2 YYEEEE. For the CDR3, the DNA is TGTGCCAGCAGCTTGGACAGGAATTCACCCCTCCACTTT. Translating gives CASSLDRNSPLHF.

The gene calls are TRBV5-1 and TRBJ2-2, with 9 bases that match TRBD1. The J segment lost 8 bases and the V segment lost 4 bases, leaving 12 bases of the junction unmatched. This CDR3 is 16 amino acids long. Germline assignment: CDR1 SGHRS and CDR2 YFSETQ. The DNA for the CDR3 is TGCGCCAGCAGCGGATCCGGGACAGGGTTTATGGGGGAGCTGTTTTTT. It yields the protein CASSGSGTGFMGELFF.

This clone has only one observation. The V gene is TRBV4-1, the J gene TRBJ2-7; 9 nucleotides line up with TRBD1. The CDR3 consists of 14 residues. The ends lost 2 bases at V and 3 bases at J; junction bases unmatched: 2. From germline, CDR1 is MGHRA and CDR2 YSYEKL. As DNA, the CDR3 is TGCGCCAGCAGCCAATCGGGACAGGGCTACGAGCAGTACTTC. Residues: CASSQSGQGYEQYF.

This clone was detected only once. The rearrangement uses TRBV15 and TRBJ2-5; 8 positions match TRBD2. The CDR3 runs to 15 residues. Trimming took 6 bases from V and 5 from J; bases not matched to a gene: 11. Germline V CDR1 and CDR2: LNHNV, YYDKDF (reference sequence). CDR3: CATRAGAARTETQYF. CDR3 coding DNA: TGTGCCACCAGAGCGGGGGCGGCAAGGACGGAGACCCAGTACTTC.

CDR3 DNA: TGTGCCAGCGGGGCAGGGGACGGGGAGCTGTTTTTT. The encoded protein is CASGAGDGELFF. The chain couples TRBV9 to TRBJ2-2; D might be TRBD1 (6 bases). The CDR3 runs 12 residues. V lost 7 bases and J 7 bases, leaving 11 bases between the germline ends. Germline assignment: CDR1 SGDLS and CDR2 YYNGEE.

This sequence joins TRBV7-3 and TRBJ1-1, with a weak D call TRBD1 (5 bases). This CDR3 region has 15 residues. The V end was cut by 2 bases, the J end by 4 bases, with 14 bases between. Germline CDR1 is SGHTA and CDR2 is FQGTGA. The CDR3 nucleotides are TGTGCCAGCAGCTTACAAGGTGGGGGGACCACTGAAGCTTTCTTT. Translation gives CASSLQGGGTTEAFF.

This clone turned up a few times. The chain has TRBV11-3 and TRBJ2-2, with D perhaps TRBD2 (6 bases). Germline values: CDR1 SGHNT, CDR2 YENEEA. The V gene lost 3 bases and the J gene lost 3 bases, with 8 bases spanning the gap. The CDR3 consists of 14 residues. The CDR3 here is CASSFWGDTGELFF. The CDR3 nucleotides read TGTGCCAGCAGCTTTTGGGGGGACACCGGGGAGCTGTTTTTT.

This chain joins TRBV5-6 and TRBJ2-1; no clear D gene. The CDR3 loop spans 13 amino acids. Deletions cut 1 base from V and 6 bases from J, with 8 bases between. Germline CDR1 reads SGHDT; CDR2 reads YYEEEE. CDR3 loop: CASSLPGLNEQFF. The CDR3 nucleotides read TGTGCCAGCAGCTTGCCGGGTCTCAATGAGCAGTTCTTC.

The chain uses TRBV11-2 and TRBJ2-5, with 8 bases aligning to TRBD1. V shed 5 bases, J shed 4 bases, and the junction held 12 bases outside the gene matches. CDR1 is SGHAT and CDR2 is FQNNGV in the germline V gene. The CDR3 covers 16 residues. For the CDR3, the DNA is TGTGCCAGCAGCGCTACCGGGACAGGAGGGAGAGAGACCCAGTACTTC. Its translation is CASSATGTGGRETQYF. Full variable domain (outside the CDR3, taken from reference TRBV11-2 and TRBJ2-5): EAGVAQSPRYKIIEKRQSVAFWCNPISGHATLYWYQQILGQGPKLLIQFQNNGVVDDSQLPKDRFSAERLKGVDSTLKIQPAKLEDSAVYLCASSATGTGGRETQYFGPGTRLLVL.

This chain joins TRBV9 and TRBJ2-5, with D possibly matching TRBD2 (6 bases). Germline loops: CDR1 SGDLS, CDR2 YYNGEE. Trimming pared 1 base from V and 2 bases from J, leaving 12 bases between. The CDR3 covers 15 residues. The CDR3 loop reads CASSVSGGRQETQYF. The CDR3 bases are TGTGCCAGCAGCGTATCTGGGGGGAGGCAAGAGACCCAGTACTTC.

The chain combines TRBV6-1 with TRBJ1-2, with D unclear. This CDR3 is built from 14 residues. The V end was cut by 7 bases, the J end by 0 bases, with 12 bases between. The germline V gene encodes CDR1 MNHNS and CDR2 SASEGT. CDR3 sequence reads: CASMTDGANYGYTF. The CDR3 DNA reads TGTGCCAGCATGACGGATGGAGCTAACTATGGCTACACCTTC.

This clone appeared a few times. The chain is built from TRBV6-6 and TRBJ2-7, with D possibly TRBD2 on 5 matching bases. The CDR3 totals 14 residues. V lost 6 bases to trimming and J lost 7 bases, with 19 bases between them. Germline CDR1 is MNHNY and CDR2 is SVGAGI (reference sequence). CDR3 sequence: CASSSSRTLLEQYF. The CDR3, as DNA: TGTGCCAGCAGCTCCTCCCGGACTCTGCTAGAGCAGTACTTC.

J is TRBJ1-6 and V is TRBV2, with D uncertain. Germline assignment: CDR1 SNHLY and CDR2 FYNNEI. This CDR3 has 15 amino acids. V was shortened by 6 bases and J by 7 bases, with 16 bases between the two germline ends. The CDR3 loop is CASSVENTENSPLHF. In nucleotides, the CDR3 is TGTGCCAGCAGCGTAGAGAATACGGAGAATTCACCCCTCCACTTT.